This entry describes one T cell receptor (beta chain). The record originates from a study of response to subunit inactivated influenza vaccine. One entry per CDR3 protein, called by TCRdb with MiXCR from the RT-PCR reads. The repertoire consists of just under 550,000 distinct CDR3 sequences, with roughly 25% occurring once and the leading ten covering 2.5% to 3.5%. This sample was also put to use in a study of T cells expressing NK-cell markers. That source reports: As the method of synthesis, 5'RACE template switching with UMIs yielded TCR beta cDNA. It was from sorted CD3+CD56+NKG2C+, CD3+CD56+NKG2C- and CD3+CD56-NKG2C+ T cells that TCR beta repertoires came. Sequencing covered eight donors, seven HCMV-seropositive and one seronegative. Whether expanded NKG2C+ T cell clones recognized HCMV stayed uncertain.

This receptor was obtained from a man between 50 and 59 years old who received an inactivated influenza vaccine. The starting material was CD4+ T cells sorted from PBMCs, obtained 11 to 12 days after vaccination.

The CDR3: CASSLGVEGGGKLFF. The CDR3 region has the DNA TGTGCCAGCAGCTTAGGCGTGGAGGGAGGAGGAAAACTGTTTTTT. V usage is TRBV7-2 and J usage is TRBJ1-4; D unresolved. Trimming left V 1 base short and J 10 bases short, with 16 bases between. CDR3 length: 15 amino acids. Germline-derived CDR1 and CDR2 are SGHTA and FQGNSA.